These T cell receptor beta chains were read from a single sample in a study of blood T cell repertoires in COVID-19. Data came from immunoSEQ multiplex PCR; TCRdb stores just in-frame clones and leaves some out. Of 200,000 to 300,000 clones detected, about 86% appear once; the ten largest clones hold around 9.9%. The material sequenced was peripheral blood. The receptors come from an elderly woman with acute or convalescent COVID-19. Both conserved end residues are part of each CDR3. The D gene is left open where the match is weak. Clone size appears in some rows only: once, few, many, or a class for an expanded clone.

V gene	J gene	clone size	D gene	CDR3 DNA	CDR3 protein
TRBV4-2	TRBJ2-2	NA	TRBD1	TGTGCCAGCAGCCAAGATCGGTGGGACAGGGTTAACACCGGGGAGCTGTTTTTT	CASSQDRWDRVNTGELFF
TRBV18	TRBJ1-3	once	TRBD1	TGTGCCAGCTCACCTCTCCCGGGGGACAGTGGAAACACCATATATTTT	CASSPLPGDSGNTIYF
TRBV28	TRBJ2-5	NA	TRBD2	TGTGCCAGCAGTTTCGGACTAGCGGCGTACCAAGAGACCCAGTACTTC	CASSFGLAAYQETQYF
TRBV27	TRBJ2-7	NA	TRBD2	TGTGCCAGCAGTTTAGGCTTCGGGGGGGCGGACGAGCAGTACTTC	CASSLGFGGADEQYF
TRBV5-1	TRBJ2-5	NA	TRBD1	TGCGCCAGCAGCTTGGAGGACAGGGGGCCGTTGTACTTC	CASSLEDRGPLYF
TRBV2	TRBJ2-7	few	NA	TGTGCCAGCAGTGCAACCGGTCCCTACGAGCAGTACTTC	CASSATGPYEQYF
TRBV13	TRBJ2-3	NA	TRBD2	TGTGCCAGCACCCTCAGAGGCGGGGGGTTAGATACGCAGTATTTT	CASTLRGGGLDTQYF
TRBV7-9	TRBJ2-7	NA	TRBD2	TGTGCCAGCAGCTTAGCCCGGACTAGCGGGGGACCCTACGAGCAGTACTTC	CASSLARTSGGPYEQYF
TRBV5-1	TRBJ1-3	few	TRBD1	TGCGCCAGCAGCCTCTCCGGGACAGGGACCTCTGGAAACACCATATATTTT	CASSLSGTGTSGNTIYF
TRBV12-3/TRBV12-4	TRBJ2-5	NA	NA	TGTGCCAGCAGCCTAGAAGAGACCCAGTACTTC	CASSLEETQYF
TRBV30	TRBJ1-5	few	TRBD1	TGTGCCTGGAGTACCCGACAGGGGCGTCAGCCCCAGCATTTT	CAWSTRQGRQPQHF
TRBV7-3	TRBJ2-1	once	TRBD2	TGTGCCAGCAGCTCAAAGACAGCGGGGGGAATCAATGAGCAGTTCTTC	CASSSKTAGGINEQFF
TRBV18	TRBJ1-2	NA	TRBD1	TGTGCCAGCTCCCCGGGGACAGGGGTATTGGACTATGGCTACACCTTC	CASSPGTGVLDYGYTF
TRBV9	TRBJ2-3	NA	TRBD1	TGTGCCAGCAGCGTAGGGCGGGGACAGGGGCCGACAGATACGCAGTATTTT	CASSVGRGQGPTDTQYF
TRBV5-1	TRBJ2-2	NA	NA	TGCGCCAGCAGCTTTGAGACTGCGAACACCGGGGAGCTGTTTTTT	CASSFETANTGELFF
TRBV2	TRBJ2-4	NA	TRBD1	TGTGCCAGCAGTTCGAGGACAGGTCTAGCCAAAAACATTCAGTACTTC	CASSSRTGLAKNIQYF
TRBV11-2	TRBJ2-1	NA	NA	TGTGCCAGCAGCTTAGACAGAAATGAGCAGTTCTTC	CASSLDRNEQFF